This is a list of T cell receptor beta chains from one sample in a study of OX40 agonist ivuxolimab in advanced cancers. Assay: immunoSEQ multiplex PCR; the TCRdb copy retains only in-frame clones and omits some. Among just under 80,000 clones listed, over 75% were seen once. Sample: CD4+ or CD8+ T cells sorted from blood, taken in a trial of the OX40 agonist ivuxolimab. The receptors derive from an adult with an advanced solid tumor such as melanoma, head and neck, liver or kidney cancer. Both conserved end residues are part of each CDR3. Each record gives: J gene, clone size, D gene, V gene, CDR3 DNA, CDR3 protein. A D gene is named only where the DNA matches it firmly. Clone size is stated in some rows and not others, as once, few, many or a class when expanded.

>TRBJ2-1|NA|NA|TRBV6-5
TGTGCCAGCAGTCGGTCTGGGGCCGTTGATGAGCAGTTCTTC
CASSRSGAVDEQFF
>TRBJ2-3|NA|TRBD2|TRBV5-3
TGTGCCAGAAGCTTGAATGGCGGGAGGAGCACAGATACGCAGTATTTT
CARSLNGGRSTDTQYF
>TRBJ2-7|NA|TRBD2|TRBV5-6
TGTGCCAGCAGCTTTTCGGGGAGGGCCTACGAGCAGTACTTC
CASSFSGRAYEQYF
>TRBJ2-1|NA|TRBD1|TRBV9
TGTGCCAGCAGCCCCCCGGCAGGGGGCGATGAGCAGTTCTTC
CASSPPAGGDEQFF
>TRBJ2-7|NA|NA|TRBV5-1
TGCGCCAGCAGCTTGGCCTCAGACTACGAGCAGTACTTC
CASSLASDYEQYF
>TRBJ1-2|NA|NA|TRBV30
TGTGCCTGGAGTGTTAGCAGGGGAAGTGGCTACACCTTC
CAWSVSRGSGYTF
>TRBJ1-2|NA|NA|TRBV7-2
TGTGCCAGCAGCTTAAATAGGATTGGGGGCTACACCTTC
CASSLNRIGGYTF
>TRBJ1-2|NA|NA|TRBV6-5
TGTGCCAGCAGTTACTCCCAGCGGAACTATGGCTACACCTTC
CASSYSQRNYGYTF
>TRBJ1-6|few|NA|TRBV7-6
TGTGCCAGCAGCACTGGGACAAGCGGTTCACCCCTCCACTTT
CASSTGTSGSPLHF
>TRBJ2-7|NA|NA|TRBV11-2
TGTGCCAGCGGACTGTTAGATTCGGGTTTCGAGCAGTACTTC
CASGLLDSGFEQYF
>TRBJ1-1|NA|NA|TRBV5-6
TGTGCCAGCAGCTTGGACAGGACCAACACTGAAGCTTTCTTT
CASSLDRTNTEAFF
>TRBJ1-4|NA|TRBD1|TRBV4-1
TGCGCCAGCAGCCAGTTCTTGACAGGGTCTAATGAAAAACTGTTTTTT
CASSQFLTGSNEKLFF
>TRBJ2-2|NA|TRBD2|TRBV11-2
TGTGCCAGCAGCAAGGGGTCTAGCGGGAGGTCCGGGGAGCTGTTTTTT
CASSKGSSGRSGELFF
>TRBJ1-2|NA|NA|TRBV6-5
TGTGCCAGCAGTCCCAACGGGGAGTCGGTTGGCTACACCTTC
CASSPNGESVGYTF
>TRBJ2-5|NA|NA|TRBV4-1
TGCGCCAGCAGCCAAGATGTCGGCCCTCGGGAGACCCAGTACTTC
CASSQDVGPRETQYF
>TRBJ1-1|NA|NA|TRBV30
TGTGCCTGGATAGTTTTCCCGACAGCGAGGAACACTGAAGCTTTCTTT
CAWIVFPTARNTEAFF
>TRBJ2-3|NA|NA|TRBV19
TGTGCCAGTAGTATCGGGGCTAGCACAGATACGCAGTATTTT
CASSIGASTDTQYF
>TRBJ2-5|once|NA|TRBV18
TGTGCCAGCTCACCCAACGCGGGGGCAGAGACCCAGTACTTC
CASSPNAGAETQYF
>TRBJ2-5|NA|TRBD1|TRBV5-1
TGCGCCAGCAGCTTGACGCCCGGGACAGAAGAGACCCAGTACTTC
CASSLTPGTEETQYF
>TRBJ2-4|NA|TRBD2|TRBV10-3
TGTGCCATCAGTGAGGGGACTAGCGGGAGGGTCGACATTCAGTACTTC
CAISEGTSGRVDIQYF
>TRBJ1-3|NA|NA|TRBV5-1
TGCGCCAGCAGCTTGGTTGGGGGAGATCACTCTGGAAACACCATATATTTT
CASSLVGGDHSGNTIYF
>TRBJ2-7|NA|NA|TRBV11-3
TGTGCCAGCAGCCCTTACAGGGTTAGTAAACGGTACGAGCAGTACTTC
CASSPYRVSKRYEQYF
>TRBJ2-7|NA|TRBD1|TRBV7-9
TGTGCCAGCAGGGCCGGGACAGAATACGAGCAGTACTTC
CASRAGTEYEQYF
>TRBJ2-1|NA|NA|TRBV6-5
TGTGCCAGCAGAGTCCAGGGGGGGCCTTTAGAGCAGTTCTTC
CASRVQGGPLEQFF
>TRBJ1-1|NA|NA|TRBV11-2
TGTGCCAGCAGCTTACAGGGGACCACTGAAGCTTTCTTT
CASSLQGTTEAFF
>TRBJ2-7|once|NA|TRBV18
TGTGCCAGCTCAACAGGTGGGAACGAGCAGTACTTC
CASSTGGNEQYF
>TRBJ1-4|NA|NA|TRBV4-1
TGCGCCAGCAGCGCACCGGGACACACTAATGAAAAACTGTTTTTT
CASSAPGHTNEKLFF
>TRBJ2-5|NA|TRBD2|TRBV7-2
TGTGCCAGCAGCTCTCTAGCGGGAGGCCCAGAGACCCAGTACTTC
CASSSLAGGPETQYF
>TRBJ2-2|once|NA|TRBV6-1
TGTGCCTCCCCGCGGTTGACTACCGGGGAGCTGTTTTTT
CASPRLTTGELFF
>TRBJ2-2|NA|TRBD2|TRBV11-2
TGTGCCAGCAGCCAGGGACTAGCGGAACTCAGTGGCGGGGAGCTGTTTTTT
CASSQGLAELSGGELFF
>TRBJ1-2|NA|NA|TRBV29-1
TGCAGCGTTGAAGATCCGGAAAACTATGGCTACACCTTC
CSVEDPENYGYTF
>TRBJ2-7|NA|NA|TRBV19
TGTGCCAGTAGTATGAGGGGCGATCCCTACGAGCAGTACTTC
CASSMRGDPYEQYF
>TRBJ1-2|NA|NA|TRBV27
TGTGCCAGCAGCCCCCAGGCCTCCTATGGCCACACCTTC
CASSPQASYGHTF
>TRBJ2-3|NA|TRBD2|TRBV29-1
TGCAGCGTTACCGGGGGGATAAGGACAGATACGCAGTATTTT
CSVTGGIRTDTQYF
>TRBJ2-1|once|TRBD1|TRBV7-2
TGTGCCAGCAGCCTAACAGGGGGACTTAGCTCCTACAATGAGCAGTTCTTC
CASSLTGGLSSYNEQFF
>TRBJ2-3|NA|NA|TRBV6-4
TGTGCCAGCAGCGCGACGAGCACAGATACGCAGTATTTT
CASSATSTDTQYF
>TRBJ2-7|NA|NA|TRBV29-1
TGCAGCGTGGGACCGACAGCCCCCTACGAGCAGTACTTC
CSVGPTAPYEQYF
>TRBJ2-3|NA|NA|TRBV4-3
TGCGCCAGCAGCCACTCCCTGCACCGAGGACAGGGAGGGGGATCTAGCACAGATACGCAGTATTTT
CASSHSLHRGQGGGSSTDTQYF
>TRBJ2-1|NA|TRBD2|TRBV5-5
TGTGCCAGCAGCTCTGAGAGACTAGCGGGAGTCGAGATGTTCTTC
CASSSERLAGVEMFF
>TRBJ1-4|NA|NA|TRBV5-1
TGCGCCAGCAGCCCCGCGATAGAAAATGAAAAACTGTTTTTT
CASSPAIENEKLFF
>TRBJ2-7|NA|NA|TRBV19
TGTGCCAGTAGTATAGATCGGGGGGACAGGAGAGACGAGCAGTACTTC
CASSIDRGDRRDEQYF
>TRBJ1-2|NA|NA|TRBV6-5
TGTGCCAGCAGTTACGGGGCCCAACCCGTTGGCTACACCTTC
CASSYGAQPVGYTF
>TRBJ1-2|once|TRBD1|TRBV13
TGTGCCAGCAGCTGGGGAAGACAGGGGCTCCCCCTCTATGGCTACACCTTC
CASSWGRQGLPLYGYTF
>TRBJ1-2|few|NA|TRBV4-2
TGTGCCAGCAGCCAGTGGCCCGGGACTGAACACTATGGCTACACCTTC
CASSQWPGTEHYGYTF
>TRBJ2-7|NA|NA|TRBV20-1
TGCAGTGCTAGATCGCCATACGAGCAGTACTTC
CSARSPYEQYF
>TRBJ2-5|few|NA|TRBV29-1
TGCAGCGTTTCTGATAGGGGACTCCCCCAAGAGACCCAGTACTTC
CSVSDRGLPQETQYF
>TRBJ1-2|NA|NA|TRBV5-5
TGTGCCAGCAGGCTGCAGGGAGGCCATGGCTACACCTTC
CASRLQGGHGYTF
>TRBJ2-1|NA|TRBD1|TRBV10-1
TGCGCCAGCAGCGAGGGACAGGGGTTCAATGAGCAGTTCTTC
CASSEGQGFNEQFF
>TRBJ1-5|few|NA|TRBV28
TGTGCCAGCAGTTTCCCCAGTAGCAATCAGCCCCAGCATTTT
CASSFPSSNQPQHF
>TRBJ1-5|NA|NA|TRBV7-8
TGTGCCAGCAGCTTAGCGAGGGTTTATAGCAATCAGCCCCAGCATTTT
CASSLARVYSNQPQHF
>TRBJ2-1|once|NA|TRBV7-2
TGTGCCAGCAGGGGAAAAAGCTCCTACAATGAGCAGTTCTTC
CASRGKSSYNEQFF
>TRBJ2-3|NA|NA|TRBV27
TGTGCCAGCAGTCCCCCCCGGCGGGGCGCAGATACGCAGTATTTT
CASSPPRRGADTQYF
>TRBJ1-5|NA|NA|TRBV19
TGTGCCAGTAGTATAGTACAGGGCAGCAATCAGCCCCAGCATTTT
CASSIVQGSNQPQHF
>TRBJ2-7|NA|TRBD2|TRBV7-2
TGTGCCAGCAGCGGCAGCGGGACTAGCTCCTACGAGCAGTACTTC
CASSGSGTSSYEQYF
>TRBJ1-2|NA|TRBD1|TRBV19
TGTGCCAGTAGTAACACCGGGACAGGGATCGGCTACACCTTC
CASSNTGTGIGYTF
>TRBJ1-4|NA|NA|TRBV5-8
TGTGCCAGCAGCTTGGGTTTGACTAATGAAAAACTGTTTTTT
CASSLGLTNEKLFF
>TRBJ2-1|NA|NA|TRBV5-1
TGCGCCAGCAGCTCGGGAAATGAGCAGTTCTTC
CASSSGNEQFF
>TRBJ1-1|NA|NA|TRBV16
TGTGCCAGCAGCCAATCGCAGGGGAACACTGAAGCTTTCTTT
CASSQSQGNTEAFF